This T cell receptor beta chain came from a study of T cell responses to AZD1222 COVID-19 vaccine. Using immunoSEQ multiplex PCR, the repertoire was profiled, and TCRdb retains in-frame clones only, with some absent. The table shows 95,000 to 110,000 clones, with around 90% occurring only once. A note on this clone: The antigen is not known.

The CDR3 runs 15 residues. Germline loops: CDR1 LNHDA, CDR2 SQIVND (reference sequence). With 1 base removed from V and 4 bases from J, the gap between germline ends came to 13 bases. Study-wide results and caveats: White British ancestry dominated among donors, who included more females, and clonal diversity was possibly underestimated. Repertoires were collected only later (after the peak T cell response had occurred).

This TCR derives from an adult who received the AZD1222 COVID-19 vaccine. The specimen comprised peripheral blood, sampled 28 days after the second AZD1222 dose. The chain joins TRBV19 to TRBJ1-2, with a possible D match to TRBD1 (5 bases). CDR3 in DNA: TGTGCCAGTAGTATAGGTCAGGGAACCCTCTATGGCTACACCTTC. Its translation: CASSIGQGTLYGYTF. The whole variable domain, filled in from reference TRBV19 and TRBJ1-2, reads DGGITQSPKYLFRKEGQNVTLSCEQNLNHDAMYWYRQDPGQGLRLIYYSQIVNDFQKGDIAEGYSVSREKKESFPLTVTSAQKNPTAFYLCASSIGQGTLYGYTFGSGTRLTVV.